This entry describes one T cell receptor beta chain. Data came from immunoSEQ multiplex PCR; TCRdb stores just in-frame clones and leaves some out. The table includes about 250,000 clones, under 90% detected once. These data originate in a study of blood T cell repertoires in COVID-19. The sequence was obtained from a man aged 35-49 years who had recovered from COVID-19. Sequencing was done on a sample of PBMCs or T cells enriched from blood (not recorded which).

CDR3 in DNA: TGCGCCAGCAGCCTGGGGACAGGGGGTGGGAAGCAGTTCTTC. Encoded protein: CASSLGTGGGKQFF. V usage is TRBV5-1 and J usage is TRBJ2-1; 11 bases map to TRBD1. V was pared by 4 bases and J by 11 bases, with 8 bases of the junction left unmatched. This CDR3 has 14 residues. Germline V gene sequence: CDR1 SGHRS, CDR2 YFSETQ.